Listed below are T cell receptor beta chains from one sample, sequenced in a study of CD8 T cells in Susac syndrome. A single record per CDR3 protein comes from TCRdb applying MiXCR to the immunoSEQ multiplex PCR reads. Of some 140,000 distinct CDR3 sequences listed, over 90% were seen once; the top ten hold 0.15% to 0.2%. Sequences were obtained from CD8+ T cells from PBMCs. The receptor set was obtained from a human donor with Susac syndrome. The CDR3 runs from the conserved cysteine through the conserved F or W. Each record gives: D gene, J gene, V gene, clone size, CDR3 protein, CDR3 DNA. D genes are given only for firm matches. Where a row states a size, it is once, few, many or the class of an expanded clone; other rows omit it.

TRBD1 | TRBJ2-7 | TRBV10-3 | - | CAISESEEGQGAEQYF | TGTGCCATCAGTGAGTCAGAAGAGGGACAGGGCGCAGAGCAGTACTTC
- | TRBJ1-2 | TRBV9 | - | CASNPGVGGYTF | TGTGCCAGCAATCCCGGGGTTGGGGGCTACACCTTC
- | TRBJ2-5 | TRBV20-1 | - | CSASHYEYQETQYF | TGCAGTGCGAGTCACTATGAGTACCAAGAGACCCAGTACTTC
- | TRBJ2-1 | TRBV20-1 | once | CSAGPGVQFF | TGCAGTGCCGGCCCAGGGGTCCAGTTCTTC
TRBD1 | TRBJ2-7 | TRBV5-1 | once | CASSFGWKGAMDEQYF | TGCGCCAGCAGCTTTGGTTGGAAGGGGGCGATGGACGAGCAGTACTTC
- | TRBJ2-5 | TRBV10-3 | - | CAISSSGARRTQYF | TGTGCCATCAGCAGCTCGGGTGCGAGAAGGACCCAGTACTTC
- | TRBJ2-3 | TRBV2 | - | CASSVTPSDTQYF | TGTGCCAGCAGTGTAACGCCGTCAGATACGCAGTATTTT
TRBD2 | TRBJ2-5 | TRBV5-4 | - | CASSLRGLAETQYF | TGTGCCAGCAGCCTCAGGGGACTAGCAGAGACCCAGTACTTC
TRBD2 | TRBJ2-1 | TRBV20-1 | - | CSARGTSGRDEQFF | TGCAGTGCCAGAGGGACTAGCGGGAGGGATGAGCAGTTCTTC
- | TRBJ1-5 | TRBV6-1 | - | CASGVSPIRSNQPQHF | TGTGCCAGCGGTGTCAGCCCCATTCGGAGCAATCAGCCCCAGCATTTT
TRBD2 | TRBJ2-5 | TRBV5-6 | once | CASSLTSGGFETQYF | TGTGCCAGCAGCTTGACTAGCGGAGGGTTCGAGACCCAGTACTTC
TRBD2 | TRBJ2-3 | TRBV5-4 | - | CASSAERARAGSSTDTQYF | TGTGCCAGCAGTGCAGAGAGGGCTCGAGCGGGATCTAGCACAGATACGCAGTATTTT
TRBD2 | TRBJ2-1 | TRBV6-2/TRBV6-3 | - | CASSAILLAYHGNEQFF | TGTGCCAGCAGTGCCATCCTACTAGCGTACCACGGGAATGAGCAGTTCTTC
TRBD2 | TRBJ2-7 | TRBV5-1 | - | CASSLEIAGGYEQYF | TGCGCCAGCAGCTTGGAGATAGCGGGAGGGTATGAGCAGTACTTC
TRBD2 | TRBJ2-1 | TRBV6-5 | - | CATLPLAGVGNEQFF | TGTGCCACCCTCCCCCTAGCGGGAGTGGGCAATGAGCAGTTCTTC
TRBD2 | TRBJ2-1 | TRBV29-1 | once | CSVAGVGLAGYYNEQFF | TGCAGCGTTGCGGGGGTAGGACTAGCGGGTTACTACAATGAGCAGTTCTTC
- | TRBJ1-5 | TRBV4-1 | - | CASSQDWGMSNQPQHF | TGCGCCAGCAGCCAAGATTGGGGGATGAGCAATCAGCCCCAGCATTTT
- | TRBJ2-3 | TRBV6-4 | once | CASSDWSDTQYF | TGTGCCAGCAGTGACTGGTCGGATACGCAGTATTTT
- | TRBJ2-7 | TRBV5-4 | - | CASSPTGVGEQYF | TGTGCCAGCAGTCCCACAGGAGTAGGGGAGCAGTACTTC
- | TRBJ1-1 | TRBV6-2/TRBV6-3 | - | CASSYQNTEAFF | TGTGCCAGCAGTTACCAGAACACTGAAGCTTTCTTT
- | TRBJ2-7 | TRBV27 | - | CASSLFSGASEQYF | TGTGCCAGCAGTTTATTCTCAGGGGCAAGCGAGCAGTACTTC
- | TRBJ1-5 | TRBV27 | - | CASSLSGNQPQHF | TGTGCCAGCAGTTTATCCGGGAATCAGCCCCAGCATTTT
- | TRBJ1-1 | TRBV19 | - | CASSIDVTVEAFF | TGTGCCAGTAGTATAGATGTCACAGTCGAAGCTTTCTTT
- | TRBJ2-3 | TRBV29-1 | few | CSVVQDSDTQYF | TGCAGCGTCGTACAGGACTCTGATACGCAGTATTTT
TRBD1 | TRBJ2-7 | TRBV28 | - | CASSPRTGPSYEQYF | TGTGCCAGCAGCCCTCGGACAGGTCCCTCCTACGAGCAGTACTTC
- | TRBJ2-5 | TRBV7-9 | - | CASSLVNTETQYF | TGTGCCAGCAGCTTAGTAAATACCGAGACCCAGTACTTC
- | TRBJ1-2 | TRBV12-5 | once | CASGLVLNPPEGYTF | TGTGCTAGTGGTTTGGTACTTAACCCCCCGGAGGGCTACACCTTC
TRBD1 | TRBJ2-5 | TRBV27 | - | CASRATGGQETQYF | TGTGCCAGCAGAGCTACAGGGGGCCAAGAGACCCAGTACTTC
- | TRBJ1-2 | TRBV20-1 | - | CSARDQSGPLRGYTF | TGCAGTGCTAGAGATCAGTCAGGGCCTCTGAGGGGCTACACCTTC
- | TRBJ1-2 | TRBV27 | - | CASSLEMRGNYGYTF | TGTGCCAGCAGCCTGGAGATGAGAGGGAACTATGGCTACACCTTC
TRBD1 | TRBJ1-5 | TRBV6-5 | - | CASRTGTGVGQPQHF | TGTGCCAGCAGAACCGGGACAGGGGTAGGTCAGCCCCAGCATTTT
- | TRBJ1-2 | TRBV27 | - | CASCPGRGLSGYTF | TGTGCCAGCTGTCCGGGACGGGGCCTGAGCGGCTACACCTTC
TRBD2 | TRBJ2-3 | TRBV7-8 | - | CASSFPTSGMSIDTQYF | TGTGCCAGCAGTTTTCCGACTAGCGGGATGTCTATTGATACGCAGTATTTT
TRBD1 | TRBJ2-5 | TRBV11-3 | once | CASSAFDQGARETQYF | TGTGCCAGCAGCGCATTCGATCAGGGGGCGAGGGAGACCCAGTACTTC
TRBD1 | TRBJ2-7 | TRBV4-1 | - | CASSQEADRSYEQYF | TGCGCCAGCAGCCAAGAAGCGGACAGGTCGTACGAGCAGTACTTC
- | TRBJ2-7 | TRBV7-9 | - | CASSPGENEQYF | TGTGCCAGCAGCCCGGGGGAGAACGAGCAGTACTTC
- | TRBJ1-2 | TRBV9 | - | CASSVLTGSGYTF | TGTGCCAGCAGCGTTCTTACAGGGAGTGGCTACACCTTC
- | TRBJ2-5 | TRBV7-2 | - | CASSSLEREETQYF | TGTGCCAGCAGCTCCCTGGAGCGGGAAGAGACCCAGTACTTC
- | TRBJ1-2 | TRBV3-1 | - | CASSQDRDRPYGYTF | TGTGCCAGCAGCCAAGATCGAGACAGGCCATATGGCTACACCTTC
- | TRBJ2-1 | TRBV4-1 | - | CASSQGLEAGTREQFF | TGCGCCAGCAGCCAAGGATTGGAGGCGGGAACGCGGGAGCAGTTCTTC
TRBD2 | TRBJ2-4 | TRBV7-9 | - | CASSGREGKKYF | TGTGCCAGCAGCGGTAGGGAGGGGAAAAAGTACTTC
TRBD1 | TRBJ1-2 | TRBV14 | - | CASSGTVDYGYTF | TGTGCCAGCAGCGGGACAGTGGACTATGGCTACACCTTC
TRBD2 | TRBJ2-1 | TRBV28 | - | CASSPPGLAGGKEQFF | TGTGCCAGCAGTCCCCCCGGACTAGCGGGAGGTAAGGAGCAGTTCTTC
- | TRBJ2-7 | TRBV5-6 | few | CASSVGSGYEQYF | TGTGCCAGCAGCGTCGGAAGCGGGTACGAGCAGTACTTC
- | TRBJ2-1 | TRBV20-1 | - | CSARLGAYNEQFF | TGCAGTGCCAGGCTGGGGGCGTACAATGAGCAGTTCTTC
- | TRBJ1-5 | TRBV20-1 | - | CSARGTHLQPQHF | TGCAGTGCTAGAGGAACCCACTTACAGCCCCAGCATTTT
- | TRBJ2-5 | TRBV29-1 | - | CSVEPDPRGEEETQYF | TGCAGCGTTGAGCCGGACCCGCGGGGCGAAGAAGAGACCCAGTACTTC